This T cell receptor (beta chain) is from a study of cytomegalovirus exposure and HLA in healthy donors. Background on the study: The approximately 120 validation repertoires, a later analysis reported, used the same platform as the 600 to 700 repertoires from the first cohort.

Trimming shortened V by 0 bases and J by 5 bases, and 13 bases separated the two germline ends. The CDR3 spans 15 residues. Germline V gene data show CDR1 as MGHRA and CDR2 as YSYEKL. Clones were read by immunoSEQ multiplex PCR, and TCRdb kept only the in-frame ones, dropping some. The repertoire holds over 120,000 clones, with 89% as singletons. J is TRBJ2-5 and V is TRBV4-1; D perhaps matches TRBD1 (5 bases). Sequencing was performed on PBMCs. This receptor was obtained from a woman under 30 in good health and CMV-seropositive. Here the CDR3 reads CASSQEVGGAETQYF. CDR3 coding DNA: TGCGCCAGCAGCCAAGAGGTGGGTGGGGCGGAGACCCAGTACTTC.